The present T cell receptor (beta chain) was sequenced within a study of post-analysis software for immune sequencing data. At the level of the study: Several disease courses (relapsing-remitting, secondary progressive and progressive-relapsing) of multiple sclerosis were included. General study results and limits: Four to six TRBV segments, including TRBV5-6, TRBV5-1 and TRBV20-1, were more frequent in patients than controls.

CDR1 SGHRS and CDR2 YFSETQ come from the germline V gene. This CDR3 region has 15 residues. Comment on this clonotype: Its antigen is currently unknown.

cDNA libraries of TCR beta carried unique molecular identifiers. Using its own MiXCR run on the PCR reads, TCRdb lists one record per CDR3 protein. Of roughly 870,000 distinct CDR3 sequences in the sample, approximately 53% were seen once. The chain couples TRBV5-1 to TRBJ2-5, with TRBD2 matching 11 bases. Matching the DNA end better, TRBJ2-7 makes the J call doubtful. The source material was blood. The TCR was taken from a girl aged 5 to 17 with multiple sclerosis. CDR3 bases: TGCGCCAGCAGCGTGGGGACTAGCGGTGCCTACGAGCAGTACTTC. The encoded protein is CASSVGTSGAYEQYF.